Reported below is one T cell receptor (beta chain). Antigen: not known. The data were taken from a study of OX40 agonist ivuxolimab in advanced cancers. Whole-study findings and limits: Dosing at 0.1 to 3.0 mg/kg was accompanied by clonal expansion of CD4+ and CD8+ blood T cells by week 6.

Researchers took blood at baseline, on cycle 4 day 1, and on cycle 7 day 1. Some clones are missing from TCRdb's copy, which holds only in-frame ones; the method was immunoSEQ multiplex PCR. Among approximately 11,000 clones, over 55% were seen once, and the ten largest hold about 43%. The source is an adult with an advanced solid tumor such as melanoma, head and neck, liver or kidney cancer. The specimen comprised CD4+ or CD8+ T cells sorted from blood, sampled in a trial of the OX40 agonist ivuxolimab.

The CDR3 coding sequence is TGTGCTAGTGGTTTGCAGGGGGGAGGAACTGAAGCTTTCTTT. Translating gives CASGLQGGGTEAFF. J is TRBJ1-1 and V is TRBV12-5, with 7 bases that match TRBD1. This CDR3 is built from 14 residues. Germline V lookup: CDR1 LGHNT, CDR2 FRNRAP. V lost 2 bases, J lost 5 bases, and 5 bases stayed unmatched.